These 4 T cell receptor beta chains came from one sample sequenced in a study of OX40 agonist ivuxolimab in advanced cancers. TCRdb's table, derived via immunoSEQ multiplex PCR, lists solely in-frame clones and lacks some. The sample consists of some 37,000 clones, less than 85% of them appearing once. Sequenced material: CD4+ or CD8+ T cells sorted from blood, taken in a trial of the OX40 agonist ivuxolimab. The receptors here all came from an adult with an advanced solid tumor such as melanoma, head and neck, liver or kidney cancer.

The chain is built from TRBV7-2 and TRBJ1-6; no reliable D call. The CDR3 runs 13 residues. Germline V gene lookup returns CDR1 SGHTA and CDR2 FQGNSA. V shed 5 bases and J shed 12 bases, with 14 bases lying between them. CDR3 nucleotides: TGTGCCAGCAGCCCGGGCCCCCTAAAACCCCTCCACTTT. Translation gives CASSPGPLKPLHF.

In this sample, this clone turned up a few times. The genes are TRBV19 and TRBJ1-5; 8 nucleotides agree with TRBD1. The CDR3 sequence is 15 residues long. The V gene's germline CDR1 is LNHDA and CDR2 SQIVND (reference sequence). The ends lost 10 bases at V and 3 bases at J; junction bases unmatched: 11. The CDR3 DNA reads as TGTGCCACGACCGGACAGGGTCTGTCCAATCAGCCCCAGCATTTT. This encodes CATTGQGLSNQPQHF.

The genes are TRBV18 and TRBJ2-2; the match to TRBD2 covers 8 bases. The ends lost 1 base at V and 5 bases at J; junction bases unmatched: 6. Germline V gives CDR1 KGHSH, CDR2 LQKENI. The CDR3 is made up of 16 amino acids. CDR3 residues: CASSPRPGGRTGELFF. The CDR3 bases are TGTGCCAGCTCACCACGACCGGGGGGGCGAACCGGGGAGCTGTTTTTT.

The rearrangement joins TRBV7-9 to TRBJ2-6; tentative D call: TRBD2 (6 bases). CDR3 size: 16 residues. The V end lost 5 bases, the J end lost 2 bases, and 13 bases lay between the germline ends. In germline, CDR1 is SEHNR, CDR2 FQNEAQ (reference sequence). The CDR3: CASSPPGGTGANVLTF. As DNA, the CDR3 is TGTGCCAGCAGCCCACCCGGGGGAACTGGGGCCAACGTCCTGACTTTC.